This TCR beta chain was obtained from a study of CD8 T cells in ankylosing spondylitis. As to this clonotype: Its antigen is unknown.

Germline V lookup: CDR1 LGHNA, CDR2 YNFKEQ. V lost 1 base, J lost 2 bases, and 14 bases lay in between. This CDR3 has 16 amino acids. Whole-study results and caveats: Seemingly characteristic of ankylosing spondylitis blood was a TCR beta motif consisting of roughly 8 highly homologous variants. In reactive arthritis synovial fluid and blood, some motif variants had been reported before.

For TCR beta, libraries came from quantitative 5'-RACE with molecular barcodes. TCRdb reprocessed the 5' RACE reads with MiXCR, giving one entry per CDR3 protein. The sample records under 950,000 distinct CDR3 sequences, roughly 19% being singletons. This chain links TRBV4-2 with TRBJ2-5, with D perhaps matching TRBD2 (5 bases). The material sequenced was blood, either unsorted or a sorted T cell fraction (not recorded which). The receptor was derived from a male donor with ankylosing spondylitis. The CDR3: CASSQGMALVQETQYF. In nucleotides, the CDR3 is TGTGCCAGCAGCCAAGGCATGGCACTAGTACAAGAGACCCAGTACTTC.